The 21 T cell receptor beta chains listed next were all sequenced from one sample in a study of cytomegalovirus exposure and HLA in healthy donors (dated by TCRdb to the late 2010s). The library was made by the immunoSEQ multiplex PCR assay. The multiplex PCR relied on a mix of 60 forward primers for TCR Vbeta segments and 13 reverse primers for TCR Jbeta segments. The immuneACCESS repertoire file appears here via TCRdb, limited to in-frame rearrangements. These files lack a portion of the clones; in checked studies, under half of the deficit traces to unresolved V genes, and the cause of the others is not known. In all, the sample holds under 110,000 clones, and around 79% of those were seen once. 1.5% to 2% of the sample goes to the ten largest clones. The sequenced sample was PBMCs. The source is a woman in her thirties or forties in good health and CMV-seronegative.

The chain carries TRBV19 and TRBJ2-4, with TRBD2 identical over 9 bases. The CDR3 contains 20 residues. In germline, CDR1 is LNHDA, CDR2 SQIVND (reference sequence). With V trimmed by 2 bases and J by 0 bases, 14 bases remained unmatched. For the CDR3, the DNA is TGTGCCAGTAGTATATCTAGGGGTCTAGCGGGACACCTAGCCAAAAACATTCAGTACTTC. Protein product: CASSISRGLAGHLAKNIQYF.

This clone has just a few counts. The J gene is TRBJ1-5, the V gene TRBV5-6, with a weak D call TRBD1 (5 bases). The CDR3 spans 18 residues. Germline V gene data show CDR1 as SGHDT and CDR2 as YYEEEE. V was pared by 0 bases and J by 0 bases, with 16 bases between. The CDR3 DNA reads TGTGCCAGCAGCTTGGGGGTTGGGGGGGGATATAGCAATCAGCCCCAGCATTTT. It translates to CASSLGVGGGYSNQPQHF.

The rearrangement uses TRBV5-1 and TRBJ2-6; D gene ambiguous. Per germline, CDR1 SGHRS and CDR2 YFSETQ. Trimming left V 0 bases short and J 2 bases short, with 6 bases between. CDR3 length equals 15 residues. CDR3 DNA sequence: TGCGCCAGCAGCTTGGTCTCAGCTGGGGCCAACGTCCTGACTTTC. Protein sequence: CASSLVSAGANVLTF.

This clone appeared once. The CDR3 coding sequence is TGTGCCAGCAGCCTAGACGTTGAAGAGACCCAGTACTTC. Amino acids: CASSLDVEETQYF. V and J are TRBV5-4 and TRBJ2-5; D not resolved. The germline V and J ends were trimmed by 4 bases and 3 bases, with 10 bases remaining between them. From germline, CDR1 is SGHNT and CDR2 YYREEE (reference sequence). CDR3 size: 13 residues.

Only a few counts were recorded for this clone. V usage is TRBV25-1 and J usage is TRBJ1-2; a weak D match, TRBD1 (5 bases). V was shortened by 6 bases and J by 4 bases, with 12 bases between the two germline ends. Looked up from germline, CDR1 is MGHDK and CDR2 is SYGVNS. The CDR3 covers 13 residues. The CDR3 is CASSGGTLYGYTF. CDR3 in DNA: TGTGCCAGCAGCGGCGGGACCCTCTATGGCTACACCTTC.

The rearrangement uses TRBV5-1 and TRBJ1-4; D not resolved. This CDR3 region has 15 residues. The germline V and J ends were trimmed by 5 bases and 2 bases, with 13 bases remaining between them. Looked up from germline, CDR1 is SGHRS and CDR2 is YFSETQ. CDR3 amino acids: CASSLGSQTNEKLFF. The CDR3 nucleotides are TGCGCCAGCAGTCTAGGAAGCCAGACTAATGAAAAACTGTTTTTT.

The chain couples TRBV7-3 to TRBJ2-5; TRBD2 matches 8 bases. Trimming took 2 bases from V and 5 from J; bases not matched to a gene: 7. CDR1 and CDR2 from the germline V gene are SGHTA and FQGTGA. There are 15 residues in the CDR3. CDR3 sequence reads: CASSLDGGALETQYF. The CDR3 nucleotides are TGTGCCAGCAGCTTAGACGGGGGGGCCTTGGAGACCCAGTACTTC.

The chain combines TRBV15 with TRBJ2-7, with a possible D match to TRBD1 (5 bases). Germline CDR1 LNHNV, CDR2 YYDKDF (reference sequence). This CDR3 contains 15 residues. The V gene lost 0 bases and the J gene lost 2 bases, with 11 bases spanning the gap. The CDR3 region has the DNA TGTGCCACCAGCAGAGAAGGGGTGCCCACCTACGAGCAGTACTTC. Its protein is CATSREGVPTYEQYF. The whole variable domain, filled in from reference TRBV15 and TRBJ2-7, reads DAMVIQNPRYQVTQFGKPVTLSCSQTLNHNVMYWYQQKSSQAPKLLFHYYDKDFNNEADTPDNFQSRRPNTSFCFLDIRSPGLGDTAMYLCATSREGVPTYEQYFGPGTRLTVT.

The chain combines TRBV19 with TRBJ2-1; possibly TRBD2 for D (5 bases). V was pared by 5 bases and J by 4 bases, with 15 bases between. Per the germline V gene, CDR1 is LNHDA and CDR2 is SQIVND (reference sequence). This CDR3 comprises 15 residues. This chain's CDR3 is CASSPAARPYNEQFF. CDR3 bases: TGTGCCAGTAGTCCAGCGGCGAGACCTTACAATGAGCAGTTCTTC. Full variable domain (outside the CDR3, taken from reference TRBV19 and TRBJ2-1): DGGITQSPKYLFRKEGQNVTLSCEQNLNHDAMYWYRQDPGQGLRLIYYSQIVNDFQKGDIAEGYSVSREKKESFPLTVTSAQKNPTAFYLCASSPAARPYNEQFFGPGTRLTVL.

The J gene is TRBJ2-7, the V gene TRBV4-3, with TRBD1 matching 8 bases. The CDR3 consists of 16 residues. The trim removed 0 bases at V and 2 bases at J, leaving 6 bases unmatched. CDR1 is LGHNA, CDR2 YSLEER, per germline. The CDR3 DNA sequence: TGCGCCAGCAGCCAAGATAGGCCGGGACAGGCCTACGAGCAGTACTTC. This gives the protein CASSQDRPGQAYEQYF.

The chain employs TRBV7-8 and TRBJ2-7; no clear D. The V end lost 2 bases, the J end lost 4 bases, and 9 bases lay between the germline ends. The CDR3 has 13 amino acids. Germline-derived CDR1 and CDR2 are SGHVS and FQNEAQ. The CDR3 reads CASSLSGSYEQYF. CDR3 bases: TGTGCCAGCAGCTTATCAGGTAGTTACGAGCAGTACTTC.

The chain joins TRBV28 to TRBJ2-1; 10 nucleotides agree with TRBD2. V lost 6 bases to trimming and J lost 4 bases; unmatched junction nucleotides: 15. The CDR3 totals 18 residues. Germline lookup yields CDR1 MDHEN and CDR2 SYDVKM. CDR3 in DNA: TGTGCCAGCAGAGCTCCGGGACTAGCGACCGAAATATACAATGAGCAGTTCTTC. This sequence encodes CASRAPGLATEIYNEQFF. The full variable domain, completed using reference TRBV28 and TRBJ2-1, is DVKVTQSSRYLVKRTGEKVFLECVQDMDHENMFWYRQDPGLGLRLIYFSYDVKMKEKGDIPEGYSVSREKKERFSLILESASTNQTSMYLCASRAPGLATEIYNEQFFGPGTRLTVL.

V usage is TRBV5-1 and J usage is TRBJ1-2; D unresolved. The CDR3 totals 14 residues. The V gene's germline CDR1 is SGHRS and CDR2 YFSETQ. V was pared by 3 bases and J by 4 bases, with 13 bases between. In nucleotides, the CDR3 is TGCGCCAGCAGCTCGGAGGGCTTGGGCTATGGCTACACCTTC. Amino acid sequence: CASSSEGLGYGYTF.

The gene calls are TRBV9 and TRBJ2-7, with 11 bases that match TRBD2. J was trimmed by 4 bases and V by 0 bases; bases with no gene match: 9. This CDR3 contains 17 residues. From germline, CDR1 is SGDLS and CDR2 YYNGEE. DNA for the CDR3: TGTGCCAGCAGCGTAGAATCAGCTAGCGGGAGGTCGTACGAGCAGTACTTC. It specifies CASSVESASGRSYEQYF.

The rearrangement links TRBV4-2 to TRBJ2-4, with 7 bases aligning to TRBD2. V shed 4 bases, J shed 1 base, and the junction held 7 bases outside the gene matches. This CDR3 comprises 16 residues. The germline gives CDR1 LGHNA, CDR2 YNFKEQ. The CDR3 loop reads CASSLELAPAKNIQYF. The CDR3 DNA sequence: TGTGCCAGCAGCCTGGAACTAGCGCCGGCCAAAAACATTCAGTACTTC.

The J gene is TRBJ1-5, the V gene TRBV2; 9 nucleotides align to TRBD1. The CDR3 is made up of 19 amino acids. V was pared by 8 bases and J by 2 bases, with 19 bases of the junction left unmatched. The germline V gene has CDR1 SNHLY and CDR2 FYNNEI. CDR3 nucleotides: TGTGCCAGCCAGGCTATCCTAACGGGGACAGGGTTGGGCAATCAGCCCCAGCATTTT. The encoded protein is CASQAILTGTGLGNQPQHF.

The rearrangement joins TRBV9 to TRBJ1-2; 8 bases agree with TRBD1. CDR1 SGDLS and CDR2 YYNGEE come from the germline V gene. V was pared by 0 bases and J by 0 bases, with 13 bases of the junction left unmatched. The CDR3 consists of 19 residues. This CDR3 reads CASSVGRGQGDQANYGYTF. The CDR3 nucleotides are TGTGCCAGCAGCGTAGGGCGTGGACAGGGTGACCAAGCTAACTATGGCTACACCTTC.

CDR3 in amino acids: CASSLFRQGANYGYTF. Written as DNA, the CDR3 is TGCGCCAGCAGCCTGTTCCGACAGGGGGCTAACTATGGCTACACCTTC. V and J are TRBV5-1 and TRBJ1-2; 9 bases line up with TRBD1. CDR3 length equals 16 residues. Germline CDR1 reads SGHRS; CDR2 reads YFSETQ. Trimming cost V 4 bases and J 0 bases; bases outside gene matches: 7.

V gene TRBV10-3 combines with J gene TRBJ1-3; D may be TRBD1 (6 bases). This CDR3 spans 14 amino acids. Trimming left V 6 bases short and J 0 bases short, with 9 bases between. CDR1 ENHRY and CDR2 SYGVKD come from the germline V gene. The CDR3 protein is CAISQGSSGNTIYF. The CDR3 DNA sequence: TGTGCCATCAGCCAGGGGAGCTCTGGAAACACCATATATTTT.

The chain couples TRBV6-6 to TRBJ2-3; D remains unclear. V was cut by 7 bases and J by 2 bases, with 16 bases left in between. The CDR3 loop spans 15 amino acids. Germline CDR1 reads MNHNY; CDR2 reads SVGAGI (reference sequence). The CDR3 DNA reads as TGTGCCAGCACAAGTCGAGGTGCGGACACAGATACGCAGTATTTT. Residues: CASTSRGADTDTQYF.

The chain joins TRBV6-1 to TRBJ1-6; 7 nucleotides match TRBD1. Looked up from germline, CDR1 is MNHNS and CDR2 is SASEGT. The CDR3 has 15 amino acids. V lost 6 bases and J lost 8; bases outside the gene matches: 10. The CDR3 reads CASSPDPGQYSPLHF. The CDR3 nucleotides are TGTGCCAGCAGCCCCGATCCGGGACAGTATTCACCCCTCCACTTT.